The sequence of this TCR beta chain was determined in a study of Graves' ophthalmopathy and Graves' hyperthyroidism. Study-level information: Before any treatment, peripheral blood was taken at the initial diagnosis. Broader study findings: Ophthalmopathy progression prediction by the model yielded a sensitivity of 60% to 71% and a specificity of less than 75%.

CDR1 is GTSNPN and CDR2 is SVGIG in the germline V gene (reference sequence). The CDR3 has 14 residues. The V end lost 3 bases, the J end lost 0 bases, and 9 bases lay between the germline ends. People with hyperthyroidism were aged 18 to 65 and newly diagnosed, under 2 months' duration. Notes on this clonotype: Its antigen is not known.

Amplification of the TCR beta CDR3 regions used RNA transcripts (as template). HTBI-primed RT-PCR formed the first round, and a multiplex PCR formed the second. TCRdb used MiXCR to reprocess the multiplex PCR reads, holding one entry per CDR3 protein. The data hold about 620,000 distinct CDR3 sequences, with 20% to 25% observed a single time. The receptor's source is a woman aged 18-35 years with stable Graves' hyperthyroidism. Some clones in this sample may be carry-over from other donors' samples. V gene TRBV30 combines with J gene TRBJ1-5; possible D gene TRBD1, 6 bases. The material sequenced was peripheral blood. The CDR3 coding sequence is TGTGCCTGGAGCAAGACAGGTAGCAATCAGCCCCAGCATTTT. This translates into CAWSKTGSNQPQHF.